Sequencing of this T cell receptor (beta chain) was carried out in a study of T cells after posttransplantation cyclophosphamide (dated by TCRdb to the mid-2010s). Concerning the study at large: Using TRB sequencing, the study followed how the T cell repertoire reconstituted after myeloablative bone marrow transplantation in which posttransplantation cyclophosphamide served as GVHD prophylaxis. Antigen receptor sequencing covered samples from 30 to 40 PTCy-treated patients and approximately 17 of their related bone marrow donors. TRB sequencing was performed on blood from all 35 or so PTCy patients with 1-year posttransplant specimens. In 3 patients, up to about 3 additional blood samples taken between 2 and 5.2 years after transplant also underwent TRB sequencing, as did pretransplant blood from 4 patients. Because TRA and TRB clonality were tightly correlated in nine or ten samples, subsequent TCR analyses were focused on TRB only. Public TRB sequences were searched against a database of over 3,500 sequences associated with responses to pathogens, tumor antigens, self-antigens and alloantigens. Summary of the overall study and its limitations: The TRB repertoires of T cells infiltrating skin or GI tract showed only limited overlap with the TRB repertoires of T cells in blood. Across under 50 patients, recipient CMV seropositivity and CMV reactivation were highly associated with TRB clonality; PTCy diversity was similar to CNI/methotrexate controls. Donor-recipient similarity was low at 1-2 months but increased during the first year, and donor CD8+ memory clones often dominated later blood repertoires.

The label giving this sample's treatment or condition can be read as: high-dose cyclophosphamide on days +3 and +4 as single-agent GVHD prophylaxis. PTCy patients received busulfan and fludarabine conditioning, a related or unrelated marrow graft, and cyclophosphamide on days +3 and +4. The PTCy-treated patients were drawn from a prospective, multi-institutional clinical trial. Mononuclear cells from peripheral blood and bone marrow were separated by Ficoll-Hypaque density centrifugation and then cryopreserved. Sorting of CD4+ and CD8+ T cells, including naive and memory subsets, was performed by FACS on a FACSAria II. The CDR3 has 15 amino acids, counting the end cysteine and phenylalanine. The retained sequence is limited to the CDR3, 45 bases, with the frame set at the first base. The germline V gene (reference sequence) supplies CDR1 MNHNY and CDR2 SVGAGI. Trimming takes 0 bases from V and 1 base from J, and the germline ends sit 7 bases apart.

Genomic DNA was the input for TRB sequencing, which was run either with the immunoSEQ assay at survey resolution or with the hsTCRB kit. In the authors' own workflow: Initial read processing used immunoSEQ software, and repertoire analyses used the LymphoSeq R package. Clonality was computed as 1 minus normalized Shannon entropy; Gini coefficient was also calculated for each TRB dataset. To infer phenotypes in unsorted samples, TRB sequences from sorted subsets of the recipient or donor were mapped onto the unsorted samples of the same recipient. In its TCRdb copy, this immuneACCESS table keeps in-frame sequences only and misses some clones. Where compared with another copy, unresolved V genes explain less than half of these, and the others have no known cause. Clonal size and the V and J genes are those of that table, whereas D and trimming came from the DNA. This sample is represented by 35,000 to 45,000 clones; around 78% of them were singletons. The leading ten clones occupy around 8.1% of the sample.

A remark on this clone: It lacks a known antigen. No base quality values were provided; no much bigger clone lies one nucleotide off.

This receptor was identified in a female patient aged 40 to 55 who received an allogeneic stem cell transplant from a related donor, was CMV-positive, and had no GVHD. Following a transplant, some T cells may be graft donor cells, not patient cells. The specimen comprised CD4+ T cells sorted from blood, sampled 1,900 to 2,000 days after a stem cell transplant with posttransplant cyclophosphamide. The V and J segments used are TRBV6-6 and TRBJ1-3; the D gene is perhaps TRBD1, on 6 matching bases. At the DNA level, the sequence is TGTGCCAGCAGTTACTCGGACAGATCTGGAAACACCATATATTTT. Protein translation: CASSYSDRSGNTIYF.